This T cell receptor beta chain was sequenced for a study of early T cells in non-severe SARS-CoV-2 infection. Study overall: Bulk RNA isolated from unsorted whole blood underwent sequencing; chains were not paired. General study points: Matching with VDJdb favored anti-spike CD8 responses (missing private and CD4 specificities).

This clonotype appeared many times. The antigen is undetermined. The CDR3 spans 12 residues. Trimming removed 2 bases from V and 4 bases from J, with 6 bases in between. Germline V gene sequence: CDR1 MDHEN, CDR2 SYDVKM. Individual cDNA molecules received unique molecular identifiers. MiXCR was run by TCRdb on the 5' RACE reads, yielding one entry per CDR3 protein. The sample records about 31,000 distinct CDR3 sequences, under 7% being singletons. The rearrangement joins TRBV28 to TRBJ2-7, with no clear D. The sequenced sample consisted of whole blood. The origin of this receptor is an adult who was a healthcare worker with PCR-confirmed SARS-CoV-2 infection or an uninfected control (not recorded which). The CDR3: CASSLGRYEQYF. CDR3 in DNA: TGTGCCAGCAGTTTAGGCCGGTACGAGCAGTACTTC.